Listed here is a single TCR beta chain. The antigen is not known. The source of the sample is a study of T cells in Graves' hyperthyroidism and ophthalmopathy. Looked up from germline, CDR1 is ENHRY and CDR2 is SYGVKD. The length of the CDR3 is 15 residues. V lost 0 bases and J lost 5, with 8 bases in between. Patients aged 18 to 65 with hyperthyroidism were newly diagnosed, with duration under 2 months. Exclusion followed for patients with uncontrolled infection, other autoimmune disease, pregnancy or lactation. Researchers took RNA transcripts and amplified the TCR beta CDR3 regions from them. The TCR CDR3 first-round RT-PCR relied on the HTBI primer set. TCRdb reprocessed the multiplex PCR reads via MiXCR and lists one record per CDR3 protein. This sample carries around 720,000 distinct CDR3 sequences, about a third of them seen once, and the ten largest clones take approximately 31%. Study-level findings and limits: Blood also carried most thyroid clonotypes expanded above 0.001.

The TCR comes from a woman in her 40s with Graves' hyperthyroidism. The chain couples TRBV10-3 to TRBJ1-6; D is uncertain. The sample comprised blood. This CDR3 is CAISESSGDNSPLHF. The DNA of the CDR3 is TGTGCCATCAGTGAGTCGTCGGGAGATAATTCACCCCTCCACTTT.